Following are 22 T cell receptor beta chains from one sample sequenced in a study of shared clonotypes between healthy human individuals. TCRdb's table, derived via immunoSEQ multiplex PCR, lists solely in-frame clones and lacks some. This sample has hundreds of thousands of clones, with around 78% found just once. The sample comprised memory CD4+ T cells sorted from blood. This sample's subset: CD45RA-negative fraction. The receptors originated from a young woman in good health.

This clone was detected only once. This chain connects TRBV7-9 to TRBJ2-5; D not certain. Germline V CDR1 and CDR2: SEHNR, FQNEAQ (reference sequence). Trimming left V 1 base short and J 2 bases short, with 8 bases between. The length of the CDR3 is 14 residues. The CDR3 loop reads CASSLVRDQETQYF. The CDR3 nucleotides are TGTGCCAGCAGCTTAGTCAGAGATCAAGAGACCCAGTACTTC.

This chain's CDR3 is CASSESDFSFLTVSHQPQHF. DNA for the CDR3: TGTGCCAGCAGTGAATCAGATTTTTCCTTTCTGACAGTTTCTCATCAGCCCCAGCATTTT. V gene TRBV2 combines with J gene TRBJ1-5; the D gene is possibly TRBD1 (5 bases). CDR3 size: 20 residues. The germline V gene encodes CDR1 SNHLY and CDR2 FYNNEI. V was shortened by 2 bases and J by 5 bases, with 28 bases between the two germline ends. Filled out from reference TRBV2 and TRBJ1-5, the complete variable domain reads EPEVTQTPSHQVTQMGQEVILRCVPISNHLYFYWYRQILGQKVEFLVSFYNNEISEKSEIFDDQFSVERPDGSNFTLKIRSTKLEDSAMYFCASSESDFSFLTVSHQPQHFGDGTRLSIL.

This chain uses TRBV7-2 with TRBJ2-7; TRBD2 matches 10 bases. CDR1 and CDR2 (germline): SGHTA, FQGNSA. V shed 3 bases and J 5 bases; nucleotides not matched to a gene: 4. The CDR3 spans 14 residues. The chain's CDR3 is CASSFIAGGHEQYF. In nucleotides, the CDR3 is TGTGCCAGCAGCTTTATAGCGGGAGGCCACGAGCAGTACTTC.

The rearrangement links TRBV18 to TRBJ2-3, with TRBD2 matching 7 bases. Germline CDR1 and CDR2: KGHSH and LQKENI. There are 12 residues in the CDR3. The junction had 5 bases not matched to a gene; V was cut back by 6 bases and J by 8 bases. The CDR3, as DNA: TGTGCCAGCTCGGAGGGACTACCTACGCAGTATTTT. Its translation: CASSEGLPTQYF.

The DNA of the CDR3 is TGTGCCAGCAGCTTGCTTGCGGGAGGCGATCAAGATACGCAGTATTTT. Protein sequence: CASSLLAGGDQDTQYF. The J gene is TRBJ2-3, the V gene TRBV5-6; the match to TRBD2 covers 8 bases. Germline V CDR1 and CDR2: SGHDT, YYEEEE. The CDR3 is 16 residues long. The V segment lost 1 base and the J segment 5 bases; nucleotides outside the gene matches: 9.

This clone was found once. The chain employs TRBV10-2 and TRBJ1-1; maybe TRBD1 (5 bases). CDR1 is WSHSY, CDR2 SAAADI, per germline. The CDR3 is 14 amino acids. The V end was cut by 2 bases, the J end by 1 base, with 8 bases between. For the CDR3, the DNA is TGCGCCAGCAGTGAGAGGGGCGCGAACACTGAAGCTTTCTTT. Protein sequence: CASSERGANTEAFF.

This clone was recorded a few times. J is TRBJ2-7 and V is TRBV30; a possible D gene is TRBD2 (6 bases). The V gene's germline CDR1 is GTSNPN and CDR2 SVGIG (reference sequence). CDR3 length: 15 amino acids. V lost 0 bases and J 4 bases, leaving 16 bases between the germline ends. In DNA form, the CDR3 reads TGTGCCTGGAGTGTAGGGGCTGTTGGGACTTACGAGCAGTACTTC. Translating gives CAWSVGAVGTYEQYF.

The chain carries TRBV11-2 and TRBJ2-3; D possibly corresponds to TRBD2 (6 bases). The CDR3 consists of 14 residues. V was trimmed by 4 bases and J by 5 bases, leaving 13 bases between them. The germline V gene has CDR1 SGHAT and CDR2 FQNNGV. The CDR3 bases are TGTGCCAGCAGCTCTCGAGGAGGGATAGATACGCAGTATTTT. Translating gives CASSSRGGIDTQYF.

This chain connects TRBV5-1 to TRBJ1-1; D gene ambiguous. CDR1 and CDR2 (germline): SGHRS, YFSETQ. With 7 bases removed from V and 0 bases from J, the gap between germline ends came to 13 bases. This CDR3 has 14 residues. DNA for the CDR3: TGCGCCAGCTCTTCGATCCCCCTGAACACTGAAGCTTTCTTT. This encodes CASSSIPLNTEAFF. Full variable domain (missing parts from reference TRBV5-1 and TRBJ1-1): KAGVTQTPRYLIKTRGQQVTLSCSPISGHRSVSWYQQTPGQGLQFLFEYFSETQRNKGNFPGRFSGRQFSNSRSEMNVSTLELGDSALYLCASSSIPLNTEAFFGQGTRLTVV.

This clone has just a few counts. The chain carries TRBV7-2 and TRBJ2-1; possibly TRBD2 for D (6 bases). CDR1 SGHTA and CDR2 FQGNSA come from the germline V gene. V was shortened by 4 bases and J by 0 bases, with 13 bases between the two germline ends. This CDR3 has 16 amino acids. The DNA for the CDR3 is TGTGCCAGCAGCTCCGGGGGAGCGAGCTCCTACAATGAGCAGTTCTTC. It specifies CASSSGGASSYNEQFF.

The rearrangement uses TRBV6-6 and TRBJ2-1; no clear D gene. Per the germline V gene, CDR1 is MNHNY and CDR2 is SVGAGI (reference sequence). There are 11 residues in the CDR3. V lost 8 bases and J lost 5, with 7 bases in between. The DNA of the CDR3 is TGTGCCAGCTTTAGGAACAATGAGCAGTTCTTC. This gives the protein CASFRNNEQFF.

The genes are TRBV11-2 and TRBJ2-3; a weak D match, TRBD2 (6 bases). Germline loops: CDR1 SGHAT, CDR2 FQNNGV. With 3 bases removed from V and 3 bases from J, the gap between germline ends came to 16 bases. The CDR3 is 16 residues long. The CDR3 coding sequence is TGTGCCAGCAGCTTGGACGGGACTCTTCATACAGATACGCAGTATTTT. Its translation: CASSLDGTLHTDTQYF.

The chain employs TRBV10-3 and TRBJ2-1, with 10 bases aligning to TRBD2. The V and J ends lost 6 bases and 10 bases, in that order; junction bases with no gene match: 12. This CDR3 is built from 15 residues. The germline CDR1 and CDR2 sequences are ENHRY and SYGVKD. CDR3 loop: CAISQIAGGGREQFF. The DNA of the CDR3 is TGTGCCATCAGCCAGATAGCGGGAGGTGGGCGCGAGCAGTTCTTC.

The CDR3 nucleotides are TGTGCCAGCAACCTCGGGCTCCTGGGTGGCTACACCTTC. Its translation is CASNLGLLGGYTF. J is TRBJ1-2 and V is TRBV2; D is unclear. The germline gives CDR1 SNHLY, CDR2 FYNNEI. Trimming shortened V by 7 bases and J by 7 bases, and 16 bases separated the two germline ends. CDR3 length: 13 residues.

This clone was recorded only once. The chain is built from TRBV11-3 and TRBJ2-2; D unresolved. This CDR3 is built from 14 residues. Trimming left V 5 bases short and J 5 bases short, with 12 bases between. Looked up from germline, CDR1 is SGHNT and CDR2 is YENEEA. CDR3 coding DNA: TGTGCCAGCAGCCTCTCAGTTGGGACCGGGGAGCTGTTTTTT. It yields the protein CASSLSVGTGELFF.

V usage is TRBV18 and J usage is TRBJ2-5; D remains unclear. There are 13 residues in the CDR3. CDR1 is KGHSH and CDR2 is LQKENI in the germline V gene. Trimming left V 6 bases short and J 3 bases short, with 11 bases between. CDR3 in DNA: TGTGCCAGCTCGCCAAGCTACGAAGAGACCCAGTACTTC. This codes for CASSPSYEETQYF.

This clone was seen many times. This rearrangement joins TRBV5-6 to TRBJ2-3; 7 bases align to TRBD1. Trimming removed 0 bases from V and 1 base from J; junction bases left unmatched: 8. Germline CDR1 reads SGHDT; CDR2 reads YYEEEE. This CDR3 spans 17 amino acids. In DNA form, the CDR3 reads TGTGCCAGCAGCTTGGCCCCGGACAGGAGACGCACAGATACGCAGTATTTT. Translating it yields CASSLAPDRRRTDTQYF.

This rearrangement joins TRBV19 to TRBJ2-5; possibly TRBD1 for D (6 bases). Germline lookup yields CDR1 LNHDA and CDR2 SQIVND (reference sequence). Trimming shortened V by 3 bases and J by 6 bases, and 11 bases separated the two germline ends. The CDR3 runs 13 residues. The CDR3, as DNA: TGTGCCAGTAGTATCAGAGGGGGACAGACCCAGTACTTC. This translates into CASSIRGGQTQYF.

The DNA for the CDR3 is TGTGCCAGCAGTTTACTAGCGTCAAGCACAGATACGCAGTATTTT. It is translated as CASSLLASSTDTQYF. The rearrangement joins TRBV27 to TRBJ2-3; possible D gene TRBD2, 6 bases. V was shortened by 2 bases and J by 0 bases, with 9 bases between the two germline ends. Germline V gene data show CDR1 as MNHEY and CDR2 as SMNVEV (reference sequence). This CDR3 spans 15 amino acids.

This chain joins TRBV7-2 and TRBJ2-7, with D possibly called TRBD1 or TRBD2 (5 bases each). The CDR3 loop spans 15 amino acids. The V gene lost 1 base and the J gene lost 6 bases, with 16 bases spanning the gap. Germline values: CDR1 SGHTA, CDR2 FQGNSA. CDR3 DNA sequence: TGTGCCAGCAGCTTAGTCTTCGGGGCTTCGGGCGAGCAGTACTTC. Encoded protein: CASSLVFGASGEQYF. The whole variable domain, filled in from reference TRBV7-2 and TRBJ2-7, reads GAGVSQSPSNKVTEKGKDVELRCDPISGHTALYWYRQSLGQGLEFLIYFQGNSAPDKSGLPSDRFSAERTGGSVSTLTIQRTQQEDSAVYLCASSLVFGASGEQYFGPGTRLTVT.

This chain uses TRBV19 with TRBJ2-7; D is possibly TRBD2 (6 bases). CDR1 and CDR2 from the germline V gene are LNHDA and SQIVND (reference sequence). The V and J ends lost 4 bases and 7 bases respectively, with 17 bases between them. The CDR3 is 14 residues long. The chain's CDR3 is CASSTSGLLGEQYF. The CDR3 coding sequence is TGTGCCAGTAGTACATCGGGACTCTTGGGGGAGCAGTACTTC.

The chain links TRBV27 to TRBJ2-7, with 9 positions matching TRBD1. V trimming: 4 bases; J trimming: 4 bases; junction bases outside the gene matches: 14. There are 17 residues in the CDR3. Germline CDR1 MNHEY, CDR2 SMNVEV (reference sequence). The DNA for the CDR3 is TGTGCCAGCAGTTCCGGGACAGGGATTAGCCGGGGATACGAGCAGTACTTC. This gives the protein CASSSGTGISRGYEQYF.